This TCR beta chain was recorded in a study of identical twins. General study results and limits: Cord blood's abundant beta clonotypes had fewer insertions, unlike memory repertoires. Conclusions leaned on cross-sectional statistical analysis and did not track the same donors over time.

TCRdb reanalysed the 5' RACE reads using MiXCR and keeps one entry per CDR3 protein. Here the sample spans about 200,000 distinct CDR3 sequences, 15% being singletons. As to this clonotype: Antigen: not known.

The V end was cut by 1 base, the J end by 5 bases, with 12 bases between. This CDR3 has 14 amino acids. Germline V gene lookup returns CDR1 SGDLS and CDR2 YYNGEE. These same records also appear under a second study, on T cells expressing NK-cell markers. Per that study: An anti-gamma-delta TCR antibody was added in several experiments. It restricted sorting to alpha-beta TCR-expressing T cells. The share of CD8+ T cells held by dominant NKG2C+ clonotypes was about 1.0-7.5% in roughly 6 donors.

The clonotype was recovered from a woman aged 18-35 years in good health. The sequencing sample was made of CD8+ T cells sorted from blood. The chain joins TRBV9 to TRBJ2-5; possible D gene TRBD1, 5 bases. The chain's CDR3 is CASSVPEGAETQYF. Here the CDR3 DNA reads TGTGCCAGCAGCGTACCCGAAGGGGCGGAGACCCAGTACTTC. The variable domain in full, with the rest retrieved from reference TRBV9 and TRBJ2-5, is DSGVTQTPKHLITATGQRVTLRCSPRSGDLSVYWYQQSLDQGLQFLIQYYNGEERAKGNILERFSAQQFPDLHSELNLSSLELGDSALYFCASSVPEGAETQYFGPGTRLLVL.